The clone carrying this TCR beta chain showed up just a few times. A read error is likely, as this CDR3 ends without the conserved phenylalanine or tryptophan. The DNA is left out, because the CDR3 cannot be placed on it with certainty; the CDR3 is given as TCRdb lists it. Measured with immunoSEQ multiplex PCR; TCRdb has only the in-frame clones, and not every one. The data contain some 50,000 clones, roughly 88% of them singletons. This sample stems from a study of OX40 agonist ivuxolimab in advanced cancers. Looked up from germline, CDR1 is MGHRA and CDR2 is YSYEKL. The CDR3 numbers 11 amino acids, ends counted.

The sequence came from an adult with an advanced solid tumor such as melanoma, head and neck, liver or kidney cancer. The V call is TRBV4-1, the J call TRBJ1-2. Here the sequenced sample was CD4+ or CD8+ T cells sorted from blood, taken in a trial of the OX40 agonist ivuxolimab. The chain's CDR3 is CASSQSGPLSV.